Below, 7 T cell receptor beta chains from the same sample are listed, as sequenced in a study of blood T cell repertoires in COVID-19. The assay was immunoSEQ multiplex PCR, and TCRdb's table has in-frame clones only and misses some. The data show 90,000 to 150,000 clones, less than 80% seen once. Sequencing was carried out using peripheral blood. The source is a man over 45 with acute or convalescent COVID-19.

This chain links TRBV3-1 (or the pseudogene TRBV3-2) with TRBJ2-1; maybe TRBD2 (5 bases). The V end lost 4 bases, the J end lost 4 bases, and 14 bases lay between the germline ends. Germline V lookup: CDR1 LGHDT, CDR2 YNNKEL (reference sequence). This CDR3 comprises 15 residues. The CDR3 DNA reads TGTGCCAGCAGCCCCCCGGGATTTCCGTACAATGAGCAGTTCTTC. Protein product: CASSPPGFPYNEQFF.

The chain employs TRBV7-3 and TRBJ2-1; D unresolved. This CDR3 contains 16 residues. Germline assignment: CDR1 SGHTA and CDR2 FQGTGA. V lost 2 bases, J lost 2 bases, and 13 bases lay in between. The CDR3: CASSLDSTNPYNEQFF. CDR3 DNA: TGTGCCAGCAGCTTAGATAGCACCAACCCCTACAATGAGCAGTTCTTC.

This chain joins TRBV21-1 and TRBJ1-1; the table's D call, TRBD1, has no DNA check behind it. TRBV21-1 is described as a pseudogene. The CDR3 has 19 amino acids. The CDR3 nucleotides read TGTGCCAGCAGCAAAGACGGAAAGGGACAGGGGGTCAGCAGGGCTGAAGCTTTCTTT. Translating it yields CASSKDGKGQGVSRAEAFF.

The J gene is TRBJ2-5, the V gene TRBV5-4; D is undetermined. The V and J ends lost 1 base and 2 bases respectively, with 9 bases between them. Germline lookup yields CDR1 SGHNT and CDR2 YYREEE (reference sequence). The CDR3 sequence is 14 residues long. For the CDR3, the DNA is TGTGCCAGCAGCTTGACTATTCAACAAGAGACCCAGTACTTC. It codes for CASSLTIQQETQYF.

The chain uses TRBV28 and TRBJ2-5, with D perhaps matching TRBD2 (5 bases). With 7 bases removed from V and 5 bases from J, the gap between germline ends came to 20 bases. This CDR3 has 15 amino acids. Germline CDR1 and CDR2: MDHEN and SYDVKM. The CDR3 region is CASTSQRRRFETQYF. CDR3 bases: TGTGCCAGCACGAGTCAGCGGAGGCGATTTGAGACCCAGTACTTC.

The DNA of the CDR3 is TGCGCCAGCAGCCGTCGAGGGGGCGAAGTTTCTGAGACCCAGTACTTC. Its translation: CASSRRGGEVSETQYF. The rearrangement uses TRBV4-1 and TRBJ2-5, with 7 bases identical to TRBD1. The V gene end was trimmed by 4 bases and the J gene end by 5 bases; junction bases not matched to a gene: 13. This CDR3 is built from 16 residues. Germline CDR1 MGHRA, CDR2 YSYEKL.

The J gene is TRBJ2-5, the V gene TRBV24-1, with a weak D call TRBD1 (6 bases). V was shortened by 4 bases and J by 2 bases, with 13 bases between the two germline ends. The CDR3 length is 15 residues. Germline CDR1 reads KGHDR; CDR2 reads SFDVKD. The CDR3 sequence is CATSESTGTQETQYF. The CDR3 bases are TGTGCCACCAGTGAATCGACCGGGACACAAGAGACCCAGTACTTC.